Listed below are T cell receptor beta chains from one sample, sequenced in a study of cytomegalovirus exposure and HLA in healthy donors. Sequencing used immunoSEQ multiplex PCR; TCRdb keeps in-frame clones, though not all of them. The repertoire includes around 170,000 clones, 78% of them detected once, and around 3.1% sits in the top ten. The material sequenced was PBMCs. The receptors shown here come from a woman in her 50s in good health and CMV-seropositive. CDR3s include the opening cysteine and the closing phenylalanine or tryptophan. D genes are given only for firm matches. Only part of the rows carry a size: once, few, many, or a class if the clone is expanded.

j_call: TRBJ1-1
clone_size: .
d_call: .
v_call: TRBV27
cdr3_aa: CASRTTSQLEAFF
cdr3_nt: TGTGCCAGCAGGACTACGTCACAGCTTGAAGCTTTCTTT

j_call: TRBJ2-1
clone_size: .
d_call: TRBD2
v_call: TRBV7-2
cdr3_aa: CASARDMLAGGDEQFF
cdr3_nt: TGTGCCAGCGCCCGGGATATGCTAGCGGGAGGGGATGAGCAGTTCTTC

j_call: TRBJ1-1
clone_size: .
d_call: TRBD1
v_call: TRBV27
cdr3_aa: CASNADRGLSNTEAFF
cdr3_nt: TGTGCCAGCAACGCGGACAGGGGGCTTTCGAACACTGAAGCTTTCTTT

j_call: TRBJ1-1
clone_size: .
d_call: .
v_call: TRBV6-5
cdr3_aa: CASSHYTGTEAFF
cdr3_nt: TGTGCCAGCAGCCACTACACAGGGACTGAAGCTTTCTTT

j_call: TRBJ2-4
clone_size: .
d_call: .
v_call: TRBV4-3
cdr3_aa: CASSHARDNSAKNIQYF
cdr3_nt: TGCGCCAGCAGCCACGCCCGGGACAATTCAGCCAAAAACATTCAGTACTTC

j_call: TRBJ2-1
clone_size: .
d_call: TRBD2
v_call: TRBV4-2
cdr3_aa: CASSQGIWTGGPRGDRNEQFF
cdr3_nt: TGTGCCAGCAGCCAAGGAATTTGGACGGGCGGGCCCCGGGGGGATAGGAATGAGCAGTTCTTC

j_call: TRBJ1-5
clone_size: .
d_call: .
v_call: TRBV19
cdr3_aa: CASSRTGQVQPQHF
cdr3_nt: TGTGCCAGTAGTCGGACGGGACAAGTACAGCCCCAGCATTTT

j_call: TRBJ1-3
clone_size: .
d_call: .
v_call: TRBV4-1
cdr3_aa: CASSQVRATEPHTIYF
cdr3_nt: TGCGCCAGCAGCCAAGTAAGGGCGACAGAGCCGCACACCATATATTTT

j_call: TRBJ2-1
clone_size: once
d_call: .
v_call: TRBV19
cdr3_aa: CASSLERDFRYNEQFF
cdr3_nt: TGTGCCAGTAGCCTTGAGAGGGACTTCAGATACAATGAGCAGTTCTTC

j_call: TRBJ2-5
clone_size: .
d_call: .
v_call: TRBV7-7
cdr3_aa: CASSLAVGETQYF
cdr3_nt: TGTGCTAGCAGCTTAGCAGTCGGAGAGACCCAGTACTTC

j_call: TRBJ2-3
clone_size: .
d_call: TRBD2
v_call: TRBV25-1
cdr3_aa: CASSAATSGGTDTQYF
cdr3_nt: TGTGCCAGCAGTGCTGCGACTAGCGGGGGTACAGATACGCAGTATTTT

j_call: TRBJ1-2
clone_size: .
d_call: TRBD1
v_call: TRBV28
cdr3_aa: CASSLVTGVYGYTF
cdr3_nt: TGTGCCAGCAGTTTAGTGACAGGGGTCTATGGCTACACCTTC

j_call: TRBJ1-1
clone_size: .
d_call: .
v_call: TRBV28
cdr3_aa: CASKGDTEAFF
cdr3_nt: TGTGCCAGCAAAGGGGACACTGAAGCTTTCTTT

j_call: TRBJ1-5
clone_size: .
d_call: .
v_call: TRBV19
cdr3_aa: CASIPNGLYSNQPQHF
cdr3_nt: TGTGCCAGTATACCGAACGGACTCTATAGCAATCAGCCCCAGCATTTT

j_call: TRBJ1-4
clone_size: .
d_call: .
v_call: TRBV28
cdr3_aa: CASSFQEDEKLFF
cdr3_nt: TGTGCCAGCAGTTTCCAAGAGGATGAAAAACTGTTTTTT

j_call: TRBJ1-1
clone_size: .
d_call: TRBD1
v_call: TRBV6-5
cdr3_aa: CASSFLDRGTEAFF
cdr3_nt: TGTGCCAGCAGCTTCCTCGACAGGGGCACTGAAGCTTTCTTT

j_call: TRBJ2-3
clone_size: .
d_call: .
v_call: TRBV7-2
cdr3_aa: CASSLITGLGGDTQYF
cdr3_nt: TGTGCCAGCAGCTTAATTACGGGACTGGGCGGGGATACGCAGTATTTT

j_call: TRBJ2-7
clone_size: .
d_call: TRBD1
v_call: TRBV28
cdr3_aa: CASKTGFSSYEQYF
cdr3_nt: TGTGCCAGCAAGACAGGGTTTAGCTCCTACGAGCAGTACTTC

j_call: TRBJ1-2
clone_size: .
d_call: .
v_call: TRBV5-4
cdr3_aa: CASSLTNSLSFSF
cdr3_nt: TGTGCCAGCAGCTTGACCAACAGCCTCAGCTTCTCCTTC

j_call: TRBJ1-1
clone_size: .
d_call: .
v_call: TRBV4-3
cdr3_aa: CASKEGWDTEAFF
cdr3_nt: TGCGCCAGCAAAGAGGGATGGGACACTGAAGCTTTCTTT

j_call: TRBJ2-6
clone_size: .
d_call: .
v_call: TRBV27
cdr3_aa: CASRFQVGAGFASSGANVLTF
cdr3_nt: TGTGCCAGCAGATTCCAAGTGGGGGCAGGGTTCGCGAGCTCTGGGGCCAACGTCCTGACTTTC

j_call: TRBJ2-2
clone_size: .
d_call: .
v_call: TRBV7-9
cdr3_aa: CASSARGWLDTGELFF
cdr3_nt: TGTGCCAGCAGCGCCCGGGGATGGCTAGACACCGGGGAGCTGTTTTTT

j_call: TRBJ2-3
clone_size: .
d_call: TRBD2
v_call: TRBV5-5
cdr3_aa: CASSLIGRAQDTQYF
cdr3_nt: TGTGCCAGCAGCTTGATCGGGAGGGCCCAAGATACGCAGTATTTT

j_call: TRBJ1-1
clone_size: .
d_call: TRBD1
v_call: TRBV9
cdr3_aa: CASSVQGGEAFF
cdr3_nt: TGTGCCAGCAGCGTACAAGGGGGCGAAGCTTTCTTT

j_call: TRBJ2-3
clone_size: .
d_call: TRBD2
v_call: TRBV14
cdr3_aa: CASSQDRGPFSGSVTDTQYF
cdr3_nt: TGTGCCAGCAGCCAAGATAGGGGCCCCTTTAGCGGGAGTGTCACAGATACGCAGTATTTT

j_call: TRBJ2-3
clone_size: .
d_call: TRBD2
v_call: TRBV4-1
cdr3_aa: CASSQDRPAGETDTQYF
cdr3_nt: TGCGCCAGCAGCCAAGATCGCCCAGCGGGAGAAACAGATACGCAGTATTTT

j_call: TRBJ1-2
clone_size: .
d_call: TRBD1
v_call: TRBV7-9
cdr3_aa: CASSPDRGLDMGYTF
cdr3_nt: TGTGCCAGCAGCCCGGACAGGGGCCTCGATATGGGCTACACCTTC

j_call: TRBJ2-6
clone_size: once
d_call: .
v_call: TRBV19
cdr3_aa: CASSSPLGDYSGANVLTF
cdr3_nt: TGTGCCAGTAGTAGTCCTCTAGGGGATTACTCTGGGGCCAACGTCCTGACTTTC

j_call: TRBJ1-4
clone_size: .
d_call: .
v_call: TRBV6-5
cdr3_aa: CASSFRQSANNEKLFF
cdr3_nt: TGTGCCAGCAGTTTCCGACAGTCAGCTAATAATGAAAAACTGTTTTTT

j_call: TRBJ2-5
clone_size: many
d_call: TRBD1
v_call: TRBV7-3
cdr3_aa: CASSFTGGETQYF
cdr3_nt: TGTGCCAGCAGCTTTACAGGGGGGGAGACCCAGTACTTC

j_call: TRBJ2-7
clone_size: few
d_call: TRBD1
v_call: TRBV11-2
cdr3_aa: CASSRDSPYEQYF
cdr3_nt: TGTGCCAGCAGTCGGGACAGTCCCTACGAGCAGTACTTC

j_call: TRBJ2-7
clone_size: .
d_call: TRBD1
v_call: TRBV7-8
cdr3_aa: CASSFYRGVTYEQYF
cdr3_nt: TGTGCCAGCAGCTTTTACAGGGGAGTCACCTACGAGCAGTACTTC

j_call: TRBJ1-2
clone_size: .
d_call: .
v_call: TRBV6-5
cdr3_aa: CASSPGASYGYTF
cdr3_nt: TGTGCCAGCAGTCCAGGGGCGTCCTATGGCTACACCTTC

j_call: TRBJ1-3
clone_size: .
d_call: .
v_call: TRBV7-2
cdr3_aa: CASSSRQVFGNTIYF
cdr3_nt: TGTGCCAGCAGCTCCCGCCAGGTTTTTGGAAACACCATATATTTT

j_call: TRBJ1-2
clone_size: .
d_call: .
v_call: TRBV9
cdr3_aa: CASSAGVDSYGYTF
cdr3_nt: TGTGCCAGCAGCGCAGGGGTGGACAGCTATGGCTACACCTTC

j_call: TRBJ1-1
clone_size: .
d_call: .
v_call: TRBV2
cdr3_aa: CASMAAGRRTEAFF
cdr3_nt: TGTGCCAGCATGGCGGCAGGGCGGCGGACTGAAGCTTTCTTT

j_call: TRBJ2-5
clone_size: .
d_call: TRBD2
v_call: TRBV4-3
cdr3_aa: CASSQEGGWETQYF
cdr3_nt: TGCGCCAGCAGCCAAGAGGGGGGGTGGGAGACCCAGTACTTC

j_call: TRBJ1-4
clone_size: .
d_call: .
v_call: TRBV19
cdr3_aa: CASSKGVNEKLFF
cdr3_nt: TGTGCCAGTAGTAAGGGGGTGAATGAAAAACTGTTTTTT

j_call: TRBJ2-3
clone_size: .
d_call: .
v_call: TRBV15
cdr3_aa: CATSGSGDTQYF
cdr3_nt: TGTGCCACCTCAGGTTCCGGAGATACGCAGTATTTT

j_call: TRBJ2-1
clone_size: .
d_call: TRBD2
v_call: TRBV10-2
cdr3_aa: CASRGGGNSYNEQFF
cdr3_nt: TGCGCCAGCAGAGGCGGGGGGAACTCCTACAATGAGCAGTTCTTC

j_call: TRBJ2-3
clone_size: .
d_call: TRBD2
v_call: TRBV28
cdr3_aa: CASSLWGRTSGSWQYF
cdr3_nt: TGTGCCAGCAGTTTATGGGGGAGGACTAGCGGGAGCTGGCAGTATTTT

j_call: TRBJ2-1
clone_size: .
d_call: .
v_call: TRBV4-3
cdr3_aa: CASSQVSLGSSYNEQFF
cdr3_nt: TGCGCCAGCAGCCAAGTCTCCCTAGGGAGCTCCTACAATGAGCAGTTCTTC